This T cell receptor beta chain comes out of a study of blood T cells in healthy people across ages. This CDR3 has 15 amino acids. The V gene end was trimmed by 5 bases and the J gene end by 8 bases; junction bases not matched to a gene: 12. Per germline, CDR1 MNHEY and CDR2 SVGAGI. Concerning this clonotype itself: The antigen is not known.

Sample-barcoded 5' priming and a J-beta primer mix drove a second PCR of about 6 to 11 cycles. TCRdb redid the calling of the 5' RACE reads with MiXCR, one entry per CDR3 protein. The sample contains 540,000 or so distinct CDR3 sequences, around half of which appear only once. Around 10 milliliters was the volume of peripheral blood drawn from each donor. Every sample had a minimum of 7 million PBMCs isolated. Study-wide points: Long-lived donors had more naive CD4+ cells and higher diversity than aged donors. Calculation of diversity from one million T cells yielded estimates considered to be underestimates.

The V gene is TRBV6-5, the J gene TRBJ2-1; 7 bases fit TRBD2. The origin of this receptor is an elderly man in good health. The source material was blood. CDR3 bases: TGTGCCAGCAGTCCCCATGGGGAGGGCCCTTATGAGCAGTTCTTC. Protein: CASSPHGEGPYEQFF.